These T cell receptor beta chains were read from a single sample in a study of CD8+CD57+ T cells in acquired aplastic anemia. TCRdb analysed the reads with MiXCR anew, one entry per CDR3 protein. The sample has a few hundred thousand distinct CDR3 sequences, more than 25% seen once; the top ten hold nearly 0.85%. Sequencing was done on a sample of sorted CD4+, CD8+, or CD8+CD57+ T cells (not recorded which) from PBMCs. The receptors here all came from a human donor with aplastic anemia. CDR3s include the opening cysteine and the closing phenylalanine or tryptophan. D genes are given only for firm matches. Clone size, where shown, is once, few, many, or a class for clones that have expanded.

CASSLIPF	TGTGCCAGCAGCTTAATTCCTTTT	TRBV7-8	NA	NA	TRBJ1-1
CASSLAGPKQAFF	TGTGCCAGCAGCTTGGCCGGCCCAAAACAAGCTTTCTTT	TRBV7-9	NA	few	TRBJ1-1
CASSTTGSSTDTQYF	TGTGCCAGCAGCACGACAGGGTCTAGCACAGATACGCAGTATTTT	TRBV9	TRBD1	NA	TRBJ2-3
CASSGVARQETQYF	TGTGCCAGCAGCGGGGTGGCAAGACAAGAGACCCAGTACTTC	TRBV9	NA	few	TRBJ2-5
CASSDLVAGGPTDTQYF	TGCGCCAGCAGTGACCTGGTGGCGGGAGGACCCACAGATACGCAGTATTTT	TRBV10-1	TRBD2	NA	TRBJ2-3
CATRRTGYNSPLHF	TGTGCCACCCGGCGGACAGGATATAATTCACCCCTCCACTTT	TRBV24-1	TRBD1	NA	TRBJ1-6
CSANGELFF	TGCAGTGCCAACGGGGAGCTGTTTTTT	TRBV20-1	NA	NA	TRBJ2-2
CATSDVARDRGRSEQFF	TGTGCCACCAGTGATGTCGCGAGGGACAGGGGGCGGTCTGAGCAGTTCTTC	TRBV24-1	TRBD1	NA	TRBJ2-1
CSAPPGSGIQETQYF	TGCAGTGCTCCGCCCGGTAGCGGGATCCAAGAGACCCAGTACTTC	TRBV20-1	TRBD2	few	TRBJ2-5
CASSRELGNTGNTIYF	TGTGCCAGCAGCCGTGAATTGGGGAATACTGGAAACACCATATATTTT	TRBV4-2	NA	many	TRBJ1-3
CASSQDLGSRGAEQYF	TGCGCCAGCAGCCAAGATCTTGGGAGCCGAGGGGCAGAGCAGTACTTC	TRBV4-3	NA	NA	TRBJ2-7
CSAAEGQGATDTQYF	TGCAGTGCTGCAGAAGGACAGGGAGCCACAGATACGCAGTATTTT	TRBV20-1	TRBD1	NA	TRBJ2-3
CSARDGVQNQPQHF	TGCAGTGCTAGAGATGGGGTGCAGAATCAGCCCCAGCATTTT	TRBV20-1	NA	few	TRBJ1-5
CASSLRTEGTYGYTF	TGTGCCAGCAGTTTGAGGACGGAGGGAACCTATGGCTACACCTTC	TRBV12-3/TRBV12-4	NA	many	TRBJ1-2
CASIVADRGHEQYF	TGCGCCAGCATCGTAGCGGACAGGGGCCACGAGCAGTACTTC	TRBV10-1	TRBD1	NA	TRBJ2-7
CASSFLTGENTEAFF	TGCGCCAGCAGTTTTCTTACAGGGGAAAACACTGAAGCTTTCTTT	TRBV5-1	TRBD1	NA	TRBJ1-1
CASSMGQFPEKLFF	TGTGCCAGCAGCATGGGACAGTTCCCTGAAAAACTGTTTTTT	TRBV7-2	TRBD1	few	TRBJ1-4
CASSVTGGVGSPLHF	TGTGCCAGCAGTGTAACAGGGGGAGTGGGTTCACCCCTCCACTTT	TRBV2	TRBD1	many	TRBJ1-6
CASSARDLPDRGREQYF	TGTGCCAGCAGTGCTAGAGACCTACCCGACAGGGGGCGAGAGCAGTACTTC	TRBV2	TRBD1	NA	TRBJ2-7
CATSDSLIRGGAFF	TGTGCCACCAGTGATTCTCTGATCCGAGGGGGAGCTTTCTTT	TRBV24-1	NA	many	TRBJ1-1
CAKRQETQYF	TGCGCCAAGCGGCAAGAGACCCAGTACTTC	TRBV10-2	NA	NA	TRBJ2-5
CASSLLDQGVPNTEAFF	TGTGCCAGCAGCCTCCTCGATCAGGGGGTTCCGAACACTGAAGCTTTCTTT	TRBV11-2	TRBD1	NA	TRBJ1-1
CASSELDSRAEAFF	TGTGCCAGCAGCGAACTGGACAGTCGCGCTGAAGCTTTCTTT	TRBV9	NA	many	TRBJ1-1
CASNSYSTDTQYF	TGCGCCAGCAATAGCTATAGCACAGATACGCAGTATTTT	TRBV10-2	NA	once	TRBJ2-3
CASSFLGPSSNQPQHF	TGTGCCAGCAGTTTTCTTGGACCTTCGAGCAATCAGCCCCAGCATTTT	TRBV12-3/TRBV12-4	NA	NA	TRBJ1-5
CASSWHRVGGNQPQHF	TGTGCCAGCAGCTGGCACAGGGTCGGGGGCAATCAGCCCCAGCATTTT	TRBV11-2	NA	few	TRBJ1-5
CASSVRQGSGELFF	TGTGCCAGCAGCGTAAGACAGGGCTCCGGGGAGCTGTTTTTT	TRBV9	TRBD1	NA	TRBJ2-2
CASSPSRQGLGYTF	TGTGCCAGCAGTCCTTCCCGACAGGGGCTGGGCTACACCTTC	TRBV27	TRBD1	NA	TRBJ1-2
CASTLGVNTEAFF	TGTGCCAGCACTCTGGGAGTGAACACTGAAGCTTTCTTT	TRBV2	NA	many	TRBJ1-1
CSARPPGEYGYTF	TGCAGTGCTAGGCCACCCGGGGAGTATGGCTACACCTTC	TRBV20-1	NA	many	TRBJ1-2
CAIGARGDDSPLHF	TGTGCCATCGGGGCGCGGGGTGATGATTCACCCCTCCACTTT	TRBV10-3	NA	NA	TRBJ1-6
CASSLGVSSYNEQFF	TGTGCTAGCAGTCTGGGCGTCTCCTCCTACAATGAGCAGTTCTTC	TRBV7-7	NA	few	TRBJ2-1
CATHLGVHEQYF	TGTGCCACCCATTTGGGTGTTCACGAGCAGTACTTC	TRBV6-1	NA	NA	TRBJ2-7
CASSDPTGAGGTQYF	TGCGCCAGCAGTGACCCGACAGGGGCGGGAGGTACGCAGTATTTT	TRBV10-2	NA	NA	TRBJ2-3
CASSDPGGQGSYEQYF	TGTGCCAGCAGTGACCCCGGTGGACAGGGGTCATACGAGCAGTACTTC	TRBV25-1	TRBD1	NA	TRBJ2-7
CATSRDSVTRDKNIQYF	TGTGCCACCAGCAGAGATTCCGTGACTAGGGACAAAAACATTCAGTACTTC	TRBV15	NA	many	TRBJ2-4
CASSHRGVDGTDTQYF	TGCGCCAGCAGTCACCGGGGGGTGGATGGGACAGATACGCAGTATTTT	TRBV5-1	TRBD2	few	TRBJ2-3
CASSNTGEDTIHF	TGCGCCAGCAGCAACACAGGGGAGGACACCATACATTTT	TRBV5-1	TRBD1	NA	TRBJ1-3
CASSDMTGAHEQYF	TGTGCCAGCAGTGATATGACAGGGGCCCACGAGCAGTACTTC	TRBV7-8	TRBD1	NA	TRBJ2-7
CSVAGGSEGVPDTQYF	TGCAGCGTTGCCGGGGGCAGCGAGGGGGTCCCAGATACGCAGTATTTT	TRBV29-1	NA	NA	TRBJ2-3
CSVVPQQTAGFLGNTIYF	TGCAGCGTTGTTCCCCAACAAACCGCGGGCTTCCTCGGAAACACCATATATTTT	TRBV29-1	NA	many	TRBJ1-3
CSASGRATIYNEQFF	TGCAGTGCTAGCGGGAGGGCAACCATCTACAATGAGCAGTTCTTC	TRBV20-1	TRBD2	NA	TRBJ2-1
CASREDRSNTEAFF	TGTGCCAGCAGAGAAGACCGGTCGAACACTGAAGCTTTCTTT	TRBV6-1	NA	once	TRBJ1-1
CASSKQNYGYTF	TGTGCCAGTAGTAAACAGAACTATGGCTACACCTTC	TRBV19	NA	many	TRBJ1-2
CASSPTGLADTQYF	TGTGCCAGCAGCCCCACCGGTCTAGCAGATACGCAGTATTTT	TRBV9	NA	NA	TRBJ2-3
CASKLAGRNHEQYF	TGCGCCAGCAAACTAGCGGGACGGAACCACGAGCAGTACTTC	TRBV5-1	TRBD2	NA	TRBJ2-7
CSASPEHSSCNEQFF	TGCAGTGCTAGCCCGGAGCACAGCTCCTGCAATGAGCAGTTCTTC	TRBV20-1	NA	NA	TRBJ2-1
CASRPGLAGGGELFF	TGTGCCAGCAGACCGGGACTAGCGGGCGGGGGGGAGCTGTTTTTT	TRBV2	TRBD2	many	TRBJ2-2
CSAGRGGGADTQYF	TGCAGCGCGGGGCGCGGGGGAGGCGCAGATACGCAGTATTTT	TRBV29-1	TRBD2	many	TRBJ2-3
CASSVVQGAPGNTIYF	TGTGCCAGCAGCGTGGTGCAGGGGGCGCCCGGAAACACCATATATTTT	TRBV9	TRBD1	NA	TRBJ1-3
CASSGVAGTSTDTQYF	TGTGCCAGCAGTGGCGTAGCGGGGACTAGCACAGATACGCAGTATTTT	TRBV2	TRBD2	many	TRBJ2-3
CASSCREGTQYF	TGCGCCAGCAGTTGTCGGGAGGGGACCCAGTACTTC	TRBV10-1	TRBD2	NA	TRBJ2-5
CASSPFEQIGNSPLHF	TGTGCCAGCAGTCCCTTCGAACAGATTGGAAATTCACCCCTCCACTTT	TRBV24-1	NA	NA	TRBJ1-6
CASSRAGEVTEAFF	TGTGCCAGCAGCCGTGCAGGGGAGGTCACTGAAGCTTTCTTT	TRBV3-1	NA	NA	TRBJ1-1
CASSVGQGAGNTIYF	TGTGCCAGCAGCGTAGGACAGGGAGCTGGAAACACCATATATTTT	TRBV9	TRBD1	many	TRBJ1-3